Given below is one T cell receptor (beta chain) in context. Its antigen is not identified. Reverse transcription of roughly 0.45 to 1 ug RNA used random hexamers. Across 54 Vbeta and 13 Jbeta, TCR beta CDR3 was amplified with immunoSEQ multiplex PCR. TCRdb reanalysed the immunoSEQ multiplex PCR reads using MiXCR and keeps one entry per CDR3 protein. The sample yields approximately 120,000 distinct CDR3 sequences, about 96% seen once. This specimen comes from a study of CD8 T cells in Susac syndrome. The authors sequenced TCR beta from blood CD8+ and CD4+ T cells. Study results and limitations: The study's TCR sequencing and HLA analysis covered a relatively small number of individuals, and the study acknowledged this.

This receptor was obtained from a human donor in good health. Sequenced input: CD4+ T cells from PBMCs.

This chain's CDR3 is CASSLNSGGLNEQFF. The CDR3 nucleotides read TGTGCCAGCAGCTTGAATAGCGGGGGGTTGAATGAGCAGTTCTTC. The chain is built from TRBV5-6 and TRBJ2-1; 10 positions match TRBD2. The junction had 5 bases not matched to a gene; V was cut back by 1 base and J by 7 bases. The CDR3 has 15 amino acids. Germline CDR1 is SGHDT and CDR2 is YYEEEE.